The text below deals with one TCR beta chain. Its antigen is as yet unknown. The source of the sample is a study of vaccination and CD4 T cells after COVID-19. Regarding the study as a whole: Rising from around 20 to 38, the median of SARS-CoV-2-reactive clonotypes did not change significantly. Post-infection sampling omitted early timepoints and covered relatively few convalescent patients.

Sequenced with the Oncomine TCR Beta short-read assay was DNA taken from cultured CD4+ T cells. One entry per CDR3 protein, called by TCRdb with MiXCR from the PCR reads. Of about 11,000 distinct CDR3 sequences detected, approximately 65% appear once; the ten largest clones hold 26%. Trimming left V 0 bases short and J 5 bases short, with 10 bases between. Germline-derived CDR1 and CDR2 are MNHEY and SVGAGI. The CDR3 loop spans 14 amino acids. The treatment is: roughly 10-day PBMC culture with coronavirus spike peptide pools or control peptides (ViraFEST assay). Positive SARS-CoV-2 PCR tests in convalescent patients dated from March to December 2020, pre-Alpha, Beta and Delta. Negative selection purified CD4+ T cells after about ten days of culture.

The chain is built from TRBV6-5 and TRBJ1-2; weak D call: TRBD1 (6 bases). This TCR was sampled from a human donor who had recovered from COVID-19. The sample here was CD4+ T cells from blood, cultured in vitro, taken before SARS-CoV-2 vaccination. The CDR3 reads CASSYSGGQYGYTF. Written as DNA, the CDR3 is TGTGCCAGCAGTTACTCGGGGGGCCAGTATGGCTACACCTTC.